These 2 T cell receptor beta chains share one sample of origin, sequenced in a study of T cell responses to AZD1222 COVID-19 vaccine. Profiling relied on immunoSEQ multiplex PCR, and the TCRdb table lists in-frame clones only, not all of them. The sample contains approximately 140,000 clones, roughly 92% of which appear only once. This material consisted of peripheral blood, taken 28 days after the second AZD1222 dose. These receptors were obtained from an adult who received the AZD1222 COVID-19 vaccine.

The CDR3 protein is CASSVVPGNYGYTF. DNA of the CDR3: TGTGCCAGCAGCGTAGTACCAGGAAACTATGGCTACACCTTC. The genes are TRBV9 and TRBJ1-2; D ambiguous. The CDR3 is 14 amino acids. V lost 0 bases, J lost 2 bases, and 8 bases lay in between. Germline lookup yields CDR1 SGDLS and CDR2 YYNGEE.

V is TRBV18 and J is TRBJ1-3; D gene uncertain. The CDR3 runs to 14 residues. Germline CDR1 KGHSH, CDR2 LQKENI. Trimming took 6 bases from V and 0 from J, leaving 9 bases between them. CDR3 loop: CASSSGNSGNTIYF. As DNA, the CDR3 is TGTGCCAGCTCGTCTGGGAACTCTGGAAACACCATATATTTT.